This paragraph covers one TCR beta chain sequence. Its antigen remains unknown. Every individual TCR cDNA molecule carried its own unique molecular identifier, which allowed correction of PCR and sequencing errors. Via MiXCR, TCRdb re-called the 5' RACE reads, giving one row per CDR3 protein. The table includes about 60,000 distinct CDR3 sequences, more than 7% detected once. Time point here: sample taken at primary tumor resection. In each case, whole RNA from tumor, nontumor lung or frozen PBMC was sequenced unsorted. The donors comprised approximately 75 untreated early-stage non-small cell lung cancer patients. The data were obtained in a study of spatial heterogeneity in lung cancer. Study-level background: The average count in raw reads for each unique TCR and UMI combination exceeded eight appearances. Study-level findings and limits: Ubiquitous expanded tumor TCRs surfaced in blood more at resection than they did at follow-up.

V shed 0 bases and J shed 3 bases, with 12 bases lying between them. The CDR3 runs 15 residues. Germline V gene sequence: CDR1 SGHAT, CDR2 FQNNGV. The chain has TRBV11-2 and TRBJ2-7; no definite D call. This TCR derives from a female donor with early-stage non-small cell lung cancer. The specimen comprised PBMCs, sampled at surgery. The CDR3 DNA follows: TGTGCCAGCAGCTTAGATCAAGCTTTCCTCTACGAGCAGTACTTC. It encodes CASSLDQAFLYEQYF.